The rows below give T cell receptor beta chains drawn from one sample of a study of blood T cell repertoires in COVID-19. Produced via immunoSEQ multiplex PCR; TCRdb's table is partial and in-frame only. The sample carries some 240,000 clones, 84% recorded once. The sample consisted of peripheral blood. These receptors all stem from a woman aged 40 to 55 who had recovered from COVID-19. The CDR3 runs from the conserved cysteine through the conserved F or W. The D gene is left open where the match is weak. Clone size is shown for a subset of rows, as once, few, many or a class of expanded clone.

>-|TRBV2|TRBD2|TRBJ2-2
CASVGGGAGELFF
TGTGCCAGCGTCGGCGGGGGGGCCGGGGAGCTGTTTTTT
>-|TRBV3-1/TRBV3-2|-|TRBJ2-1
CASSQGSNEQFF
TGTGCCAGCAGCCAAGGTTCGAATGAGCAGTTCTTC
>-|TRBV9|TRBD1|TRBJ1-3
CASSVRTGSISGNTIYF
TGTGCCAGCAGCGTAAGGACAGGAAGCATAAGCGGAAACACCATATATTTT
>-|TRBV6-5|TRBD1|TRBJ1-5
CASFRDRGNQPQHF
TGTGCCAGCTTCCGGGACAGGGGAAATCAGCCCCAGCATTTT
>-|TRBV19|-|TRBJ1-3
CASSTLRGNTIYF
TGTGCCAGTAGTACCCTCCGGGGAAACACCATATATTTT
>-|TRBV10-3|-|TRBJ2-5
CAISEGQGFVETQYF
TGTGCCATCAGTGAAGGGCAGGGGTTTGTGGAGACCCAGTACTTC
>-|TRBV27|-|TRBJ1-2
CASSLNRDGNYGYTF
TGTGCCAGCAGTTTAAATCGGGATGGGAACTATGGCTACACCTTC
>-|TRBV4-1|TRBD1|TRBJ2-2
CASSQGQGFAGELFF
TGCGCCAGCAGCCAAGGACAGGGGTTCGCCGGGGAGCTGTTTTTT
>-|TRBV6-6|-|TRBJ1-5
CASSYAGGNQPQHF
TGTGCCAGCAGTTACGCAGGGGGCAATCAGCCCCAGCATTTT
>-|TRBV7-9|TRBD2|TRBJ2-2
CASDKRGNTGELFF
TGTGCCAGCGATAAGCGGGGAAACACCGGGGAGCTGTTTTTT
>-|TRBV4-1|TRBD1|TRBJ1-1
CASSQGQGNFATEAFF
TGCGCCAGCAGCCAAGGACAGGGGAATTTCGCCACTGAAGCTTTCTTT
>-|TRBV3-1/TRBV3-2|-|TRBJ2-2
CASSPNPRRGGELFF
TGTGCCAGCAGCCCTAACCCGAGGCGGGGCGGGGAGCTGTTTTTT
>-|TRBV9|TRBD1|TRBJ2-5
CASSVGTGGGETQYF
TGTGCCAGCAGCGTAGGAACAGGGGGCGGCGAGACCCAGTACTTC
>-|TRBV5-6|TRBD1|TRBJ1-4
CASSLLGQGSQGEKLFF
TGTGCCAGCAGCCTCCTCGGACAGGGGAGTCAGGGTGAAAAACTGTTTTTT
>-|TRBV7-6|TRBD1|TRBJ1-4
CASSDPGQGYEKLFF
TGTGCCAGCAGCGATCCGGGACAGGGGTATGAAAAACTGTTTTTT
>-|TRBV21-1|-|TRBJ1-2
CASSTGLGGYTF
TGTGCCAGCAGCACAGGGCTCGGTGGCTACACCTTC
>-|TRBV5-1|-|TRBJ2-6
CASSEGSGANVLTF
TGCGCCAGCAGCGAGGGCTCTGGGGCCAACGTCCTGACTTTC
>-|TRBV18|TRBD1|TRBJ1-6
CASSLSEGTADNSPLHF
TGTGCCAGCTCACTATCAGAAGGGACAGCGGATAATTCACCCCTCCACTTT
>-|TRBV27|-|TRBJ1-2
CASSLYQGHYGYTF
TGTGCCAGCAGTTTATACCAGGGCCACTATGGCTACACCTTC
>-|TRBV28|-|TRBJ1-4
CASSGTPTNEKLFF
TGTGCCAGCAGTGGGACTCCAACTAATGAAAAACTGTTTTTT
>-|TRBV5-1|TRBD2|TRBJ2-3
CASSLGLAGGLTDTQYF
TGCGCCAGCAGCTTGGGACTAGCGGGGGGCCTCACAGATACGCAGTATTTT
>-|TRBV5-1|TRBD2|TRBJ2-3
CASSYSGGGTDTQYF
TGCGCCAGCAGCTACAGCGGGGGGGGCACAGATACGCAGTATTTT
>once|TRBV6-5|-|TRBJ2-7
CASISSSYEQYF
TGTGCCAGCATTTCGAGCTCCTACGAGCAGTACTTC
>-|TRBV6-1|-|TRBJ1-2
CASSEERGPLLYGYTF
TGTGCCAGCAGTGAAGAAAGGGGCCCACTTCTTTATGGCTACACCTTC
>-|TRBV19|-|TRBJ2-1
CASSLRVGVLPSEQFF
TGTGCCAGTAGTCTCCGGGTCGGGGTACTTCCGAGTGAGCAGTTCTTC
>-|TRBV11-3|-|TRBJ2-1
CASSLYRVVSYNEQFF
TGTGCCAGCAGCTTATACAGGGTGGTCTCCTACAATGAGCAGTTCTTC
>-|TRBV7-9|-|TRBJ2-1
CASSREVGTPNEQFF
TGTGCCAGCAGCCGGGAAGTCGGGACTCCTAATGAGCAGTTCTTC
>-|TRBV5-1|-|TRBJ2-5
CASRPLGGPQETQYF
TGCGCCAGCCGGCCTCTCGGGGGGCCCCAAGAGACCCAGTACTTC
>-|TRBV2|-|TRBJ1-2
CASSLAVYGYTF
TGTGCCAGCAGTCTGGCCGTCTATGGCTACACCTTC